This T cell receptor beta chain was sequenced during a study of CD8+CD57+ T cells in acquired aplastic anemia. Study conclusions and caveats: Researchers report that around 31 CD8+ CDR3 sequences appeared in both patients and controls.

This clonotype showed up just a few times. As yet, its antigen is unknown. Genomic DNA served as template for TCR beta VDJ and CDR3 profiling. TCRdb itself ran the reads through MiXCR, one entry per CDR3 protein. This sample has 200,000 to 250,000 distinct CDR3 sequences, with less than 60% found just once. Patients selected for sequencing had displayed CD8+CD57+ cell expansion by flow cytometry. Sequences were obtained from sorted CD4+, CD8+, or CD8+CD57+ T cells (not recorded which) from PBMCs. This clonotype originated in a human donor with aplastic anemia.

As DNA, the CDR3 is TGTGCCAGCTCACCTCAGGGTGAAAGCCAGCCCCAGCATTTT. Amino acids: CASSPQGESQPQHF. The chain couples TRBV18 to TRBJ1-5; tentative D call: TRBD1 (5 bases). The CDR3 covers 14 residues. The germline V gene has CDR1 KGHSH and CDR2 LQKENI. The V end was cut by 3 bases, the J end by 7 bases, with 13 bases between.